Reported below is one TCR beta chain. The antigen remains undetermined. This sample is drawn from a study of Ad26.COV2.S vaccination and SARS-CoV-2 variants. Study conclusions and caveats: Vaccine and placebo groups showed comparable non-spike TCR breadth. Total T cell responses, in the TCR breadth and depth analyses, may have been underestimated.

The treatment denotes: 15 to 20 received Ad26.COV2.S at low or high dose, single or two shots; several received placebo; per-sample allocation not given. Samples were taken on day 63 after the first vaccine or placebo injection. Only in-frame clones appear in the TCRdb table, and some are missing; sequencing was by immunoSEQ multiplex PCR. In the table there are a few hundred thousand clones, around 92% of which are singletons. The receptor comes from a person between 18 and 65 years old who received the Ad26.COV2.S COVID-19 vaccine or a placebo. Here the sequenced sample was peripheral blood, taken in a trial of Ad26.COV2.S vaccine versus placebo.

This chain's CDR3 is CASSRGWGIQGLDGNTIYF. CDR3 DNA sequence: TGTGCCAGCAGCCGGGGTTGGGGGATCCAGGGACTCGATGGAAACACCATATATTTT. The chain joins TRBV3-1 (or the pseudogene TRBV3-2) to TRBJ1-3; maybe TRBD1 (5 bases). The CDR3 spans 19 residues. V lost 4 bases and J lost 3, with 25 bases in between. Germline CDR1 is LGHDT and CDR2 is YNNKEL (reference sequence).